This TCR beta chain stems from a study of shared clonotypes between healthy human individuals (TCRdb year 2020). With respect to the entire study: The cohort comprised two women and a few men aged 18 to 49 years. Per donor, three plates each were used for CD4 naive and CD4 memory, two for CD8 naive, and one for CD8 memory. To estimate repertoire size and how much clonotype sharing occurs between individuals, the study deeply sequenced the blood TCR repertoires of a handful of healthy adults. Different laboratories and diverse techniques were used to prepare libraries and sequence TCR repertoires, to increase sequencing depth and limit assay-specific biases. Leukapheresis yielded between about 0.94 and 9 billion PBMCs per donor. The paper's findings and limits, for the study overall: Pairwise subsampling led to the expectation that sequencing depth would affect the degree of clonotype sharing among donors. Across several donors, roughly 5.1% of naive CD4, 3% to 3.5% of naive CD8, 2.3% of memory CD4, and approximately 0.4% of memory CD8 clonotypes were shared. Even with the large sequencing depth, rarefaction of the sorted-subset datasets indicated that sequencing was incomplete. Naive subsets generally had larger estimated clonotype richness than memory subsets. Sampling was restricted to blood, and TCR repertoires in tissues likely differ from the TCR repertoires found in blood. Compared with non-shared clonotypes, clonotypes shared by all four sorted-subset donors had higher generation probabilities. Because the study included only a small number of donors, the genetic and exposure-history diversity represented was limited.

In regard to this clone: Its antigen is currently not known. The record has no base qualities; no much larger clone is one base away.

TCR CDR3 regions were amplified from genomic DNA by multiplex PCR using the deep immunoSEQ assay. Genomic DNA extracted from each cell subset was distributed evenly over all wells of several immunoSEQ 96-well plates, and each plate served as one replicate. For sorted subsets, each replicate PCR was loaded with 200 ng genomic DNA, equivalent to 30,000 or so T cell genomes. Purified libraries were quantified with a Qubit 3.0 fluorometer, sized on a Bioanalyzer 2100, and re-quantified with the KAPA Library Quantification kit. Every immunoSEQ 96-well plate was sequenced on a dedicated single-read 150-cycle Illumina NextSeq 550 flow cell. Per the original workflow: Because the immunoSEQ output included only junctional sequences and no quality scores, the filtering could not be the same as the filtering used for full-length reads. To assign V/J genes and CDR3, sequences were annotated against IMGT germline references using PyIR, a Python wrapper for IgBLAST v1.9. Reads were removed for weak V/J assignments (E-value above 1e-6), missing CDR3, stop codons, out-of-frame junctions, or ambiguous translated residues. A V3J clonotype was defined by an identical inferred V gene, J gene, and CDR3 amino acid sequence. The percentage overlap between two repertoires was calculated by dividing the number of shared unique clonotypes by the size of the smaller repertoire. Repertoire richness was assessed with RTK rarefaction, the Chao1 estimator, and Recon v2.1 estimates of unobserved clonotypes. OLGA was used to compute generation probabilities for all TCRbeta clonotypes that the gDNA method yielded from four donors. TCRdb provides this immuneACCESS table in a form limited to in-frame rearrangements. Some clones are lacking; in checked studies, under half of them reflect an unresolved V gene, and why the rest are absent is not known. V, J and clone size are those of that table, while D and trimming were read from the DNA. The sample table records a few million clones; 80% to 95% of these occur just once. The top ten constitute about 1.7% of the sample.

The CDR3 runs 13 residues from the cysteine to the phenylalanine. The read is trimmed to its CDR3 DNA, 39 bases read in frame from base 1. The CDR1 and CDR2 encoded by the germline V gene (reference sequence) are GTSNPN and SVGIG. The trim is 1 base for V and 6 bases for J, with a gap of 13 bases between the germline ends. CD8 naive samples consisted of CD45RO-negative cells that were positively selected for CCR7, yielding a CD45RA+CCR7+ population without TemRA cells. Healthy HIV-negative adults with no recently reported acute infections or vaccinations were included as donors. Every donor was a Caucasian adult living in Nashville, Tennessee, USA. After blood collection by leukapheresis, PBMCs were isolated using Ficoll-Histopaque density gradient centrifugation and then cryopreserved in the vapor phase of liquid nitrogen. Analytical flow cytometry was used to check the purity and quantity of each magnetically sorted T cell population. Genomic DNA was isolated from every sorted fraction and measured by UV absorbance on a Nanodrop 2000c.

The specimen was naive CD8+ T cells from PBMCs. Per the publication, the cell subset or site label means: CD45RA+CCR7+. Here the chain combines TRBV30 and TRBJ2-7, with the D call tentatively TRBD1 or TRBD2, each fitting 5 bases. The clonotype was recovered from a man aged 18 to 29 in good health. Some clones in this sample may be carry-over from other donors' samples. The CDR3 region reads CAWSGGVVGEQYF. The DNA sequence is as follows: TGTGCCTGGAGTGGAGGGGTAGTAGGCGAGCAGTACTTC. Where the CDR3 stops, the reference TRBV30 and TRBJ2-7 genes take over; the full variable domain is SQTIHQWPATLVQPVGSPLSLECTVEGTSNPNLYWYRQAAGRGLQLLFYSVGIGQISSEVPQNLSASRPQDRQFILSSKKLLLSDSGFYLCAWSGGVVGEQYFGPGTRLTVT.